This T cell receptor (beta chain) stems from a study of T cell responses to AZD1222 COVID-19 vaccine. The CDR3 loop spans 16 amino acids. Germline CDR1 is SNHLY and CDR2 is FYNNEI. The J segment lost 0 bases and the V segment lost 6 bases, leaving 11 bases of the junction unmatched. In its sample, this clone was seen a few times. Clones were sequenced by immunoSEQ multiplex PCR, and TCRdb holds only the in-frame ones, with some missing. The sample gives around 140,000 clones, 80% to 90% of which show up once; roughly 4.7% is in the top ten. The clonotype originates from an adult in good health. Source: peripheral blood, taken on day 0 of AZD1222 vaccination. The gene calls are TRBV2 and TRBJ2-7, with 7 nucleotides matching TRBD2. CDR3 DNA sequence: TGTGCCAGCAGGGGTAGGCGCCTAGCGGACTCCTACGAGCAGTACTTC. As protein: CASRGRRLADSYEQYF.